The T cell receptor (beta chain) under discussion was sequenced for a study of blood T cell repertoires in COVID-19. Trimming pared 4 bases from V and 0 bases from J, leaving 14 bases between. This CDR3 comprises 16 residues. Germline CDR1 SGDLS, CDR2 YYNGEE. The table came from immunoSEQ multiplex PCR; TCRdb's copy has only in-frame clones and leaves some out. The sample has some 200,000 clones, about 89% seen once. The TCR was taken from a woman aged 18-29 years who had recovered from COVID-19. The chain joins TRBV9 to TRBJ1-3; tentative D call: TRBD1 (6 bases). The sequencing input was PBMCs or T cells enriched from blood (not recorded which). The CDR3 spells CASSSRTDGSGNTIYF. CDR3 in DNA: TGTGCCAGCAGCTCCCGGACAGATGGCTCTGGAAACACCATATATTTT.